A single sample gave rise to the 15 T cell receptor beta chains below, sequenced in a study of hypomethylating agent response in myelodysplastic syndrome. Sequencing used immunoSEQ multiplex PCR; TCRdb keeps in-frame clones, though not all of them. The sample lists approximately 6,000 clones, 87% occurring once. The starting material was bone marrow, obtained before or after starting hypomethylating agent treatment for myelodysplastic syndrome (not recorded which). These receptors all come from a human donor with myelodysplastic syndrome.

This clone was seen once. The junction shows a germline mismatch at one end, possibly a read error. The chain links TRBV5-6 to TRBJ1-2, with 9 bases aligning to TRBD1. The CDR3 has 15 residues. Germline CDR1 reads SGHDT; CDR2 reads YYEEEE. CDR3 sequence (DNA): TGTGCCAGCAGCTTGTTAGGGACAGGGAACTATGGCCACACCTTC. It codes for CASSLLGTGNYGHTF. Full variable domain (missing parts from reference TRBV5-6 and TRBJ1-2): DAGVTQSPTHLIKTRGQQVTLRCSPKSGHDTVSWYQQALGQGPQFIFQYYEEEERQRGNFPDRFSGHQFPNYSSELNVNALLLGDSALYLCASSLLGTGNYGHTFGSGTRLTVV.

This chain links TRBV7-6 with TRBJ2-5; 11 bases fit TRBD1. V trimming: 10 bases; J trimming: 4 bases; junction bases outside the gene matches: 11. Per the germline V gene, CDR1 is SGHVS and CDR2 is FNYEAQ. The CDR3 consists of 15 residues. The CDR3 DNA sequence: TGTGCCAACTCTTCACCGGGACAGGGGGGAGAGACCCAGTACTTC. This codes for CANSSPGQGGETQYF.

The chain uses TRBV5-1 and TRBJ2-2; 7 nucleotides align to TRBD2. The CDR3 is 13 amino acids. The V gene's germline CDR1 is SGHRS and CDR2 YFSETQ. J lost 5 bases, V lost 6 bases, and 4 bases had no gene match. CDR3 region: CASTNSGTGELFF. The CDR3 nucleotides are TGCGCCAGCACCAATAGCGGGACCGGGGAGCTGTTTTTT. Based on the CDR3 plus reference TRBV5-1 and TRBJ2-2, the full variable domain is KAGVTQTPRYLIKTRGQQVTLSCSPISGHRSVSWYQQTPGQGLQFLFEYFSETQRNKGNFPGRFSGRQFSNSRSEMNVSTLELGDSALYLCASTNSGTGELFFGEGSRLTVL.

V and J are TRBV4-1 and TRBJ2-3; TRBD2 matches 9 bases. The V and J ends lost 4 bases and 0 bases, in that order; junction bases with no gene match: 11. CDR1 and CDR2 from the germline V gene are MGHRA and YSYEKL. The CDR3 covers 18 residues. CDR3 in amino acids: CASSPWGASGDSTDTQYF. CDR3 DNA sequence: TGCGCCAGCAGCCCCTGGGGGGCTAGCGGGGATAGCACAGATACGCAGTATTTT.

The genes are TRBV6-5 and TRBJ2-5; weak D call: TRBD1 (6 bases). Germline V gene data show CDR1 as MNHEY and CDR2 as SVGAGI. CDR3 length: 15 amino acids. V lost 2 bases and J 4 bases, leaving 14 bases between the germline ends. CDR3 coding DNA: TGTGCCAGCAGTTACGGGGGCAGGTGGAGAGAGACCCAGTACTTC. This sequence encodes CASSYGGRWRETQYF.

V and J are TRBV12-5 and TRBJ1-2; the D is unclear. V was shortened by 1 base and J by 3 bases, with 18 bases between the two germline ends. The CDR3 is 17 residues long. Germline values: CDR1 LGHNT, CDR2 FRNRAP. The CDR3 DNA follows: TGTGCTAGTGGTTTGGCCTCCTTCGCGGGTGAACACTATGGCTACACCTTC. Its translation: CASGLASFAGEHYGYTF.

CDR3: CASSKGSGGRADTQYF. CDR3 coding DNA: TGTGCCAGTAGTAAAGGGTCGGGGGGGCGCGCCGATACGCAGTATTTT. V usage is TRBV19 and J usage is TRBJ2-3; 8 bases agree with TRBD2. The CDR3 is 16 residues long. Trimming at V came to 4 bases and at J to 6 bases, leaving 12 bases not matched to a gene. CDR1 and CDR2 from the germline V gene are LNHDA and SQIVND (reference sequence).

The chain has TRBV5-6 and TRBJ2-5; D perhaps matches TRBD2 (5 bases). The V gene's germline CDR1 is SGHDT and CDR2 YYEEEE. Deletions cut 0 bases from V and 4 bases from J, with 10 bases between. This CDR3 is built from 14 residues. CDR3 sequence reads: CASSLDGSVETQYF. The CDR3, as DNA: TGTGCCAGCAGCTTGGATGGGAGCGTAGAGACCCAGTACTTC. Drawing the rest from reference TRBV5-6 and TRBJ2-5, the complete variable domain is DAGVTQSPTHLIKTRGQQVTLRCSPKSGHDTVSWYQQALGQGPQFIFQYYEEEERQRGNFPDRFSGHQFPNYSSELNVNALLLGDSALYLCASSLDGSVETQYFGPGTRLLVL.

The CDR3, as DNA: TGCAGCGTTGTAGCCGTTTTCCCCACAGATACGCAGTATTTT. Amino acid sequence: CSVVAVFPTDTQYF. The V gene is TRBV29-1, the J gene TRBJ2-3, with D uncertain. Germline CDR1 is SQVTM and CDR2 is ANQGSEA. Between the trimmed V and J ends, which lost 4 bases and 2 bases, there was a span of 13 bases. The CDR3 has 14 amino acids.

The CDR3, as DNA: TGTGCCAGCAGGAAGACCTGGAACACCGGGGAGCTGTTTTTT. This encodes CASRKTWNTGELFF. V is TRBV27 and J is TRBJ2-2; no reliable D call. The V end lost 6 bases, the J end lost 1 base, and 9 bases lay between the germline ends. The CDR3 extends over 14 amino acids. CDR1 MNHEY and CDR2 SMNVEV come from the germline V gene (reference sequence).

The chain's CDR3 is CASSWGALGGELFF. DNA of the CDR3: TGTGCCAGCAGCTGGGGGGCTTTGGGCGGGGAGCTGTTTTTT. The chain recombines TRBV11-2 with TRBJ2-2, with D perhaps matching TRBD1 or TRBD2 (6 bases each). V lost 4 bases and J lost 7, with 13 bases in between. Germline CDR1 and CDR2: SGHAT and FQNNGV. There are 14 residues in the CDR3.

The chain uses TRBV2 and TRBJ2-7; a possible D gene is TRBD2 (5 bases). Germline CDR1 and CDR2: SNHLY and FYNNEI. V was shortened by 5 bases and J by 3 bases, with 11 bases between the two germline ends. The CDR3 length is 13 residues. The CDR3 sequence is CASSFDGDYEQYV. DNA for the CDR3: TGTGCCAGCAGTTTCGACGGGGACTACGAGCAGTACGTC.

V is TRBV6-5 and J is TRBJ1-6, with a possible D match to TRBD1 (5 bases). The V end was cut by 2 bases, the J end by 8 bases, with 13 bases between. From germline, CDR1 is MNHEY and CDR2 SVGAGI. The length of the CDR3 is 15 residues. The CDR3 DNA follows: TGTGCCAGCAGTTACCACCTCCGGGGGGATTCACCCCTCCACTTT. It encodes CASSYHLRGDSPLHF.

CDR3 loop: CASSEGQGHPNGEKLFF. The CDR3 DNA follows: TGTGCCAGCAGTGAAGGACAGGGTCACCCCAATGGTGAAAAACTGTTTTTT. The chain is built from TRBV25-1 and TRBJ1-4, with 8 nucleotides matching TRBD1. The CDR3 spans 17 residues. Germline V gene sequence: CDR1 MGHDK, CDR2 SYGVNS. V shed 2 bases and J 7 bases; nucleotides not matched to a gene: 12. Full variable domain (outside the CDR3, taken from reference TRBV25-1 and TRBJ1-4): EADIYQTPRYLVIGTGKKITLECSQTMGHDKMYWYQQDPGMELHLIHYSYGVNSTEKGDLSSESTVSRIRTEHFPLTLESARPSHTSQYLCASSEGQGHPNGEKLFFGSGTQLSVL.

The chain carries TRBV15 and TRBJ1-4, with no clear D. Germline lookup yields CDR1 LNHNV and CDR2 YYDKDF (reference sequence). This CDR3 contains 18 residues. V lost 0 bases, J lost 2 bases, and 16 bases lay in between. The CDR3 loop reads CATSRDRGSTATNEKLFF. DNA of the CDR3: TGTGCCACCAGCAGAGATCGAGGCAGTACGGCCACTAATGAAAAACTGTTTTTT.